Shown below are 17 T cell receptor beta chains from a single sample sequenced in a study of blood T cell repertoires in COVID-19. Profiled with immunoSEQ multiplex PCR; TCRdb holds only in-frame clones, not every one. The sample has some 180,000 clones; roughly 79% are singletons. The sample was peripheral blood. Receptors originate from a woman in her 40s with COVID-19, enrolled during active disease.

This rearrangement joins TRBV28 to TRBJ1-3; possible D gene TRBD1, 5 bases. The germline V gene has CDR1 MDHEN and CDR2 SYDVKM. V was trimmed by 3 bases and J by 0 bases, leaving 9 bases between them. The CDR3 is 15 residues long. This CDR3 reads CASSLAGISGNTIYF. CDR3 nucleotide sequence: TGTGCCAGCAGTTTGGCAGGGATCTCTGGAAACACCATATATTTT.

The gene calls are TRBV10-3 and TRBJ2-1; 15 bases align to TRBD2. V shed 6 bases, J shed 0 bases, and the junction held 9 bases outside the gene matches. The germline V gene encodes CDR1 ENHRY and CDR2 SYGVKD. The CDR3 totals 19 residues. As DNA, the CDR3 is TGTGCCATCAGAAGTTCCGGGACTAGCGGGGGGAGCTCCTACAATGAGCAGTTCTTC. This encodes CAIRSSGTSGGSSYNEQFF.

The CDR3 region is CASSQKGQIDSPLHF. DNA of the CDR3: TGTGCCAGCAGTCAAAAGGGACAGATTGATTCACCCCTCCACTTT. This chain connects TRBV27 to TRBJ1-6; TRBD1 aligns across 7 bases. V shed 5 bases, J shed 8 bases, and the junction held 9 bases outside the gene matches. CDR1 is MNHEY, CDR2 SMNVEV, per germline (reference sequence). This CDR3 contains 15 residues.

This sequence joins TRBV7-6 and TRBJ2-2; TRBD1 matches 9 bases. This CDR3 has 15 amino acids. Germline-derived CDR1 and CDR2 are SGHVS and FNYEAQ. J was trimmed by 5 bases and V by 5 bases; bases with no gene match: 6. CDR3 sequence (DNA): TGTGCCAGCAGCCCCGGGACAGGGTCAACCGGGGAGCTGTTTTTT. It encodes CASSPGTGSTGELFF.

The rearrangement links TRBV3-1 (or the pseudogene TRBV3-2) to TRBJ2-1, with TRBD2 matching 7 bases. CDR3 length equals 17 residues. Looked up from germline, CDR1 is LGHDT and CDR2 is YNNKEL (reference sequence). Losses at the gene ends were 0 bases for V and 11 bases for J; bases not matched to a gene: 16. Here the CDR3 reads CASSQEGKAGEPRKQFF. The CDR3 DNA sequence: TGTGCCAGCAGCCAAGAGGGGAAGGCGGGGGAACCCCGAAAGCAGTTCTTC.

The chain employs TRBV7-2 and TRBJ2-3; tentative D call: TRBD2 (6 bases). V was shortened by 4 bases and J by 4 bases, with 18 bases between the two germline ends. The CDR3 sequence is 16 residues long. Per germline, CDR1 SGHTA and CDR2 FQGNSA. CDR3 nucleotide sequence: TGTGCCAGCAGCTCTCAATTGACTAGGCAGTCAGATACGCAGTATTTT. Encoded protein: CASSSQLTRQSDTQYF.

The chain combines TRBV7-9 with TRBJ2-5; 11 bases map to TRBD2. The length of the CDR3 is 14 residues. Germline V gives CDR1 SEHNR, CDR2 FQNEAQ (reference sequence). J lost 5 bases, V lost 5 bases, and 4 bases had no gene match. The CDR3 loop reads CASSTSGGGETQYF. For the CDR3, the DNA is TGTGCCAGCAGCACTAGCGGGGGTGGCGAGACCCAGTACTTC.

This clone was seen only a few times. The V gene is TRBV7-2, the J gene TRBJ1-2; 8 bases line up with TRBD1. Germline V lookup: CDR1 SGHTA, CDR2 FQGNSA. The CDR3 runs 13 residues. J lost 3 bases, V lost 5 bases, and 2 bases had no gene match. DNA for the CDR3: TGTGCCAGCAGCGCGACAGGGGACTATGGCTACACCTTC. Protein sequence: CASSATGDYGYTF.

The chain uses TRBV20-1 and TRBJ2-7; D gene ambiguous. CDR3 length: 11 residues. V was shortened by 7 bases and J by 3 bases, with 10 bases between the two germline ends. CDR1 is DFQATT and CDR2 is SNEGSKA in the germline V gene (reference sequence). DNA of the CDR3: TGCAGTGGGGCAGACCGCTACGAGCAGTACTTC. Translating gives CSGADRYEQYF.

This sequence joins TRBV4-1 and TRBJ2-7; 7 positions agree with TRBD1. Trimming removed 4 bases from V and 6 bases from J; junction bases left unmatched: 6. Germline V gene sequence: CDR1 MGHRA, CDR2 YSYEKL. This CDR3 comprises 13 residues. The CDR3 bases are TGCGCCAGCAGCCCATGGACAGGAGGCGAGCAGTACTTC. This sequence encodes CASSPWTGGEQYF.

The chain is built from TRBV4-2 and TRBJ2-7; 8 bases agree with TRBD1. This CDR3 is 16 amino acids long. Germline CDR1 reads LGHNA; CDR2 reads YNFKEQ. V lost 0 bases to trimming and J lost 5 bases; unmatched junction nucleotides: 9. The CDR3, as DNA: TGTGCCAGCAGCCAAGATCCTGCCAGGGGGCAAGACGAGCAGTACTTC. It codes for CASSQDPARGQDEQYF.

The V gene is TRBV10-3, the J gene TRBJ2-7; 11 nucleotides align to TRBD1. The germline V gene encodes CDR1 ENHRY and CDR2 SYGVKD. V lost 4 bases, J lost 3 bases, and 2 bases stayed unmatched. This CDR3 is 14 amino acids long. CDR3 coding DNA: TGTGCCATCAGTGCGGGGACAGGGGGCTACGAGCAGTACTTC. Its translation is CAISAGTGGYEQYF.

CDR3 coding DNA: TGTGCCAGCAGCCCCACGGGGATTGAAGCTTTCTTT. Amino acid sequence: CASSPTGIEAFF. V usage is TRBV3-1 (or the pseudogene TRBV3-2) and J usage is TRBJ1-1; D not certain. From germline, CDR1 is LGHDT and CDR2 YNNKEL (reference sequence). This CDR3 is built from 12 residues. V lost 4 bases, J lost 7 bases, and 10 bases lay in between.

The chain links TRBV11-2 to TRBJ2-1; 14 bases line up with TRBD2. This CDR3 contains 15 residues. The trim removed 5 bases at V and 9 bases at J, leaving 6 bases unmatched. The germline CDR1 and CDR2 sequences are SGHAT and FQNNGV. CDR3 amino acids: CASSQGLAGVSEQFF. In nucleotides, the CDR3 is TGTGCCAGCAGCCAGGGACTAGCGGGAGTCAGTGAGCAGTTCTTC.

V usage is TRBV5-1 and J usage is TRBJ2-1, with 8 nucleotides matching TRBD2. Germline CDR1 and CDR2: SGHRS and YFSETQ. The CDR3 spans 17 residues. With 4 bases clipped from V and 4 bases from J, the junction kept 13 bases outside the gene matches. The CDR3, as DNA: TGCGCCAGCAGCGGGGCGGGAGGACTAGTGGGTTACAATGAGCAGTTCTTC. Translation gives CASSGAGGLVGYNEQFF.

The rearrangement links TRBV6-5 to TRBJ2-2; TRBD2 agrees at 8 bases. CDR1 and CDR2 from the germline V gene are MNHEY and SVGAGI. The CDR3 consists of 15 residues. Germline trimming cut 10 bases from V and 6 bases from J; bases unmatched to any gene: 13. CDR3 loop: CATPLGGGNPGELFF. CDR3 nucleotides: TGTGCCACCCCGCTCGGGGGGGGCAATCCCGGGGAGCTGTTTTTT.

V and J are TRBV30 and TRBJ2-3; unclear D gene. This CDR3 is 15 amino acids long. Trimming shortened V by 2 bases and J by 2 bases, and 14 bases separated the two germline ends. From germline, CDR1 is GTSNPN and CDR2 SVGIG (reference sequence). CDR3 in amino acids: CAWSPTSRPTDTQYF. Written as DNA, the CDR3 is TGTGCCTGGAGTCCAACATCGAGGCCCACAGATACGCAGTATTTT.